This passage covers 9 T cell receptor beta chains from one sample sequenced in a study of long-term antiretroviral therapy in people with HIV. This was the immunoSEQ v3.0 assay at survey level. The protocol was immunoSEQ multiplex PCR, while the TCRdb copy is restricted to in-frame clones and leaves out a portion. The sample includes about 40,000 clones, about 90% seen only once; the top ten take less than 4.5%. Sequencing used unsorted PBMCs, obtained 1.2 years after starting antiretroviral therapy. The receptors originated from a woman aged 45 to 65 with HIV.

In this sample, this clone turned up a few times. The gene calls are TRBV29-1 and TRBJ2-1, with 11 bases fitting TRBD1. J lost 9 bases, V lost 4 bases, and 2 bases had no gene match. The germline V gene has CDR1 SQVTM and CDR2 ANQGSEA. The CDR3 covers 12 residues. The CDR3, as DNA: TGCAGCGTTGGGGGACAGGGGGGTGAGCAGTTCTTC. This encodes CSVGGQGGEQFF.

V is TRBV6-5 and J is TRBJ1-6, with a weak D call TRBD1 (6 bases). The CDR3 loop spans 16 amino acids. With 2 bases removed from V and 7 bases from J, the gap between germline ends came to 15 bases. Per the germline V gene, CDR1 is MNHEY and CDR2 is SVGAGI. The CDR3 loop reads CASSYKSRQGNSPLHF. CDR3 nucleotide sequence: TGTGCCAGCAGTTACAAGTCGAGGCAGGGGAATTCACCCCTCCACTTT.

The V call is TRBV27, the J call TRBJ1-6, with 8 bases matching TRBD1. The CDR3 has 19 residues. Germline V lookup: CDR1 MNHEY, CDR2 SMNVEV (reference sequence). The J segment lost 0 bases and the V segment lost 7 bases, leaving 14 bases of the junction unmatched. CDR3 DNA sequence: TGTGCCAGCACCCCGAGGGGACAGGCAAGTTACTCCTATAATTCACCCCTCCACTTT. Translation: CASTPRGQASYSYNSPLHF.

The V and J genes are TRBV5-8 and TRBJ1-2; a possible D gene is TRBD1 (6 bases). CDR1 is SGHTS, CDR2 YDEGEE, per germline. Trimming cost V 3 bases and J 2 bases, with 17 bases left between them. The CDR3 consists of 16 residues. The CDR3 is CASSSLTVDRNYGYTF. In DNA form, the CDR3 reads TGTGCCAGCAGCTCCTTAACAGTTGACAGGAACTATGGCTACACCTTC.

The chain couples TRBV5-1 to TRBJ2-3, with TRBD2 identical over 13 bases. V trimming: 4 bases; J trimming: 3 bases; junction bases outside the gene matches: 2. Germline CDR1 is SGHRS and CDR2 is YFSETQ. There are 15 residues in the CDR3. The CDR3 sequence: CASSRTSGGTDTQYF. The CDR3 nucleotides are TGCGCCAGCAGCAGGACTAGCGGGGGTACAGATACGCAGTATTTT. The full variable domain, rest sourced from reference TRBV5-1 and TRBJ2-3, is KAGVTQTPRYLIKTRGQQVTLSCSPISGHRSVSWYQQTPGQGLQFLFEYFSETQRNKGNFPGRFSGRQFSNSRSEMNVSTLELGDSALYLCASSRTSGGTDTQYFGPGTRLTVL.

The genes are TRBV9 and TRBJ1-2, with a weak D call TRBD1 (5 bases). This CDR3 is built from 17 residues. V lost 3 bases, J lost 5 bases, and 23 bases lay in between. Germline V gives CDR1 SGDLS, CDR2 YYNGEE. The CDR3 loop reads CASSERDHGRSGYGYTF. For the CDR3, the DNA is TGTGCCAGCAGCGAGAGGGACCACGGGCGCTCGGGGTATGGCTACACCTTC.

V usage is TRBV11-3 and J usage is TRBJ2-3, with TRBD2 matching 8 bases. The CDR3 consists of 17 residues. Germline V gene sequence: CDR1 SGHNT, CDR2 YENEEA. V was clipped by 8 bases and J by 1 base; unmatched bases: 14. The CDR3: CASSLRADSGGTDTQYF. CDR3 nucleotides: TGTGCCAGCTCCCTACGGGCAGATAGCGGGGGCACAGATACGCAGTATTTT.

J is TRBJ1-1 and V is TRBV7-9; D gene unclear. The CDR3 loop spans 15 amino acids. Germline V CDR1 and CDR2: SEHNR, FQNEAQ (reference sequence). The V gene lost 3 bases and the J gene lost 0 bases, with 11 bases spanning the gap. CDR3: CASSFQGRVNTEAFF. The CDR3 DNA reads TGTGCCAGCAGCTTTCAAGGTCGTGTGAACACTGAAGCTTTCTTT. Filled out from reference TRBV7-9 and TRBJ1-1, the complete variable domain reads DTGVSQNPRHKITKRGQNVTFRCDPISEHNRLYWYRQTLGQGPEFLTYFQNEAQLEKSRLLSDRFSAERPKGSFSTLEIQRTEQGDSAMYLCASSFQGRVNTEAFFGQGTRLTVV.

In this sample, this clone turned up once. This chain links TRBV19 with TRBJ1-1, with D possibly matching TRBD1 (5 bases). CDR1 LNHDA and CDR2 SQIVND come from the germline V gene (reference sequence). The CDR3 covers 13 residues. Between the trimmed V and J ends, which lost 2 bases and 1 base, there was a span of 5 bases. For the CDR3, the DNA is TGTGCCAGTAGTATACAGGGGAACACTGAAGCTTTCTTT. Translated: CASSIQGNTEAFF.